The clone carrying this T cell receptor (beta chain) has just a few counts. Antigen: not known. The repertoire was sequenced with immunoSEQ multiplex PCR; TCRdb's copy has only in-frame clones and lacks some. The table has fewer than 20,000 clones, approximately 92% seen once; the top ten hold 6.9%. Time point of the sample: newly diagnosed, previously untreated cHL patient sample. This entry belongs to a study of PD-1 blockade in classical Hodgkin lymphoma. Findings of the study overall: It was reported that newly diagnosed patients had less baseline TCR diversity than healthy donors. Underlying causes for the observed repertoire differences were not defined, possibly disease activity or prior therapy.

The specimen was peripheral blood mononuclear cells (PBMCs). This clonotype originated in a human donor with classical Hodgkin lymphoma.

This chain's CDR3 is CASSLARTSIDEQFF. In DNA form, the CDR3 reads TGCGCCAGCAGCTTGGCCCGGACTAGCATCGATGAGCAGTTCTTC. This chain connects TRBV5-1 to TRBJ2-1; TRBD2 aligns across 8 bases. Germline values: CDR1 SGHRS, CDR2 YFSETQ. There are 15 residues in the CDR3. The trim removed 0 bases at V and 8 bases at J, leaving 7 bases unmatched.